This T cell receptor (beta chain) was recorded in a study of T cell repertoires in cytomegalovirus infection. The length of the CDR3 is 17 residues. V lost 7 bases, J lost 9 bases, and 28 bases lay in between. The germline CDR1 and CDR2 sequences are WSHSY and SAAADI. TCRdb analysed the reads with MiXCR anew, one entry per CDR3 protein. The profile shows around 500,000 distinct CDR3 sequences, 42% of them singletons. This clonotype was seen a few times. Its antigen is currently unknown. The sample in question was cultured PBMCs, obtained from culture after CMV antigen stimulation. The TCR was taken from a human donor in good health (CMV status not recorded). Some clones in this sample may be carry-over from other donors' samples. The rearrangement uses TRBV10-2 and TRBJ1-5; TRBD1 is a possible D gene (5 bases). CDR3 bases: TGCGCCAGCAAGAGGCAGATGCCAAGGCTGGACACATGGCCCCAGCATTTT. As protein: CASKRQMPRLDTWPQHF.